This T cell receptor beta chain was identified during a study of T cell responses to AZD1222 COVID-19 vaccine. At the level of the study: Analyses pooled second doses at about 4 or about 12 weeks. Study results and limitations: Unmutated variant regions are reportedly targeted by nearly half of spike-specific TCRs. Of the AZD1222 recipients, only five or six were seropositive at baseline.

Deletions cut 5 bases from V and 5 bases from J, with 12 bases between. Germline values: CDR1 ENHRY, CDR2 SYGVKD. This CDR3 region has 14 residues. Only in-frame clones appear in the TCRdb table, and some are missing; sequencing was by immunoSEQ multiplex PCR. The sample holds 95,000 to 150,000 clones, around 87% seen once. Points on this clone: Antigen: not known.

V usage is TRBV10-3 and J usage is TRBJ2-2, with D possibly matching TRBD1 (6 bases). This TCR came from an adult in good health. This specimen was peripheral blood, taken on day 0 of AZD1222 vaccination. The CDR3 region is CAISWAGETGELFF. The CDR3 DNA follows: TGTGCCATCAGTTGGGCAGGGGAAACCGGGGAGCTGTTTTTT.